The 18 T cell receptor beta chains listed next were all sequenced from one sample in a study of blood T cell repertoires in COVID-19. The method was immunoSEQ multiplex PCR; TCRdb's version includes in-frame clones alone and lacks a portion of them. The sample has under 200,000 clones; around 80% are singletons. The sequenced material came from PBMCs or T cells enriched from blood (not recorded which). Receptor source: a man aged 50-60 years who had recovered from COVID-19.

CDR3 sequence: CASYSFPAENQPQHF. The CDR3, as DNA: TGTGCCAGCTATTCTTTCCCCGCCGAGAATCAGCCCCAGCATTTT. V and J are TRBV28 and TRBJ1-5; D not resolved. Trimming took off 8 bases at V and 4 bases at J, with 18 bases between the two ends. CDR3 size: 15 residues. CDR1 and CDR2 from the germline V gene are MDHEN and SYDVKM.

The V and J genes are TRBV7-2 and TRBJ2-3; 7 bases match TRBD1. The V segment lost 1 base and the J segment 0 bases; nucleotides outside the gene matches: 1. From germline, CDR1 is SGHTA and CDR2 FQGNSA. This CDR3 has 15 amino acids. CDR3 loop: CASSLGGQSTDTQYF. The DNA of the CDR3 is TGTGCCAGCAGCTTAGGGGGACAGAGCACAGATACGCAGTATTTT. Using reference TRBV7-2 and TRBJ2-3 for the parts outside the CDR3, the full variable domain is GAGVSQSPSNKVTEKGKDVELRCDPISGHTALYWYRQSLGQGLEFLIYFQGNSAPDKSGLPSDRFSAERTGGSVSTLTIQRTQQEDSAVYLCASSLGGQSTDTQYFGPGTRLTVL.

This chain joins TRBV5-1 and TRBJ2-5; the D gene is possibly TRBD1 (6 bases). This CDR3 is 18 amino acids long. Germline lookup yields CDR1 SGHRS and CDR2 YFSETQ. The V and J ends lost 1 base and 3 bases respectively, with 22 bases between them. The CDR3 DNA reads TGCGCCAGCAGCTTGCCGAAGTTAGGGGGATTCACTAAAGAGACCCAGTACTTC. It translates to CASSLPKLGGFTKETQYF.

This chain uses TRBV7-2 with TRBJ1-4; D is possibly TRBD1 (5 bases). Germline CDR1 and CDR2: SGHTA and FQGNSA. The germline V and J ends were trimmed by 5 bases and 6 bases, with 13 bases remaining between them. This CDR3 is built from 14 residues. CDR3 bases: TGTGCCAGCAGCCGGCCGGGGGGAGATGAAAAACTGTTTTTT. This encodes CASSRPGGDEKLFF. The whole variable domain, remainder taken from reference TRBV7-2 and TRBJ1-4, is GAGVSQSPSNKVTEKGKDVELRCDPISGHTALYWYRQSLGQGLEFLIYFQGNSAPDKSGLPSDRFSAERTGGSVSTLTIQRTQQEDSAVYLCASSRPGGDEKLFFGSGTQLSVL.

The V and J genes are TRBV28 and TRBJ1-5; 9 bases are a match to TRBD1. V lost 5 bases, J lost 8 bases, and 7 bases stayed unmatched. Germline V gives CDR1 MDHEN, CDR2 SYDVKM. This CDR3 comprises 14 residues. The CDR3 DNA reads TGTGCCAGCAGTCCTCGACAGGGGGGTAAGCCCCAGCATTTT. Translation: CASSPRQGGKPQHF.

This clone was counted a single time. CDR3: CASSSGQGSIGELFF. As DNA, the CDR3 is TGCGCCAGCAGCTCCGGACAGGGGAGTATCGGGGAGCTGTTTTTT. The rearrangement links TRBV5-1 to TRBJ2-2, with 9 bases aligning to TRBD1. Trimming at V came to 3 bases and at J to 7 bases, leaving 7 bases not matched to a gene. The length of the CDR3 is 15 residues. Per the germline V gene, CDR1 is SGHRS and CDR2 is YFSETQ.

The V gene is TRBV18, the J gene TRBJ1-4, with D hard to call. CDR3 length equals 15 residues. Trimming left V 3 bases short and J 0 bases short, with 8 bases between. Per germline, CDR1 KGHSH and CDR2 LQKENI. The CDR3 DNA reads TGTGCCAGCTCACCGGTCCTAGCAACTAATGAAAAACTGTTTTTT. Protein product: CASSPVLATNEKLFF.

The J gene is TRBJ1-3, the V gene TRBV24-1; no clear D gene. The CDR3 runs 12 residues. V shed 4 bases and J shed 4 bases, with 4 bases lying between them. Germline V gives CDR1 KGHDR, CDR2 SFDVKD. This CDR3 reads CATSDRGNTIYF. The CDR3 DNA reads TGTGCCACCAGTGACAGAGGAAACACCATATATTTT.

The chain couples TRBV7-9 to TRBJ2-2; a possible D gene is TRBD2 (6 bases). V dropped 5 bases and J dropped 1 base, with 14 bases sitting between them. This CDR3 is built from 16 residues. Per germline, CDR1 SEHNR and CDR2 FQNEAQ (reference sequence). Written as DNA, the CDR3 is TGTGCCAGCAGCACCCGGAGGGGCGTGAACACCGGGGAGCTGTTTTTT. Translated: CASSTRRGVNTGELFF. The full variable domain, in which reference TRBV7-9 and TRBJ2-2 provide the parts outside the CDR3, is DTGVSQNPRHKITKRGQNVTFRCDPISEHNRLYWYRQTLGQGPEFLTYFQNEAQLEKSRLLSDRFSAERPKGSFSTLEIQRTEQGDSAMYLCASSTRRGVNTGELFFGEGSRLTVL.

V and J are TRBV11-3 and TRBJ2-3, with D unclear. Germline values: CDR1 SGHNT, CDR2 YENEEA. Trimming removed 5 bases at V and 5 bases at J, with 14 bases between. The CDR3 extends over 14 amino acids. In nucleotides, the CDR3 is TGTGCCAGCAGCCCCGAGAGGTATGGAGATACGCAGTATTTT. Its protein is CASSPERYGDTQYF. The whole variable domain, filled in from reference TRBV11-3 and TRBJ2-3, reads EAGVVQSPRYKIIEKKQPVAFWCNPISGHNTLYWYLQNLGQGPELLIRYENEEAVDDSQLPKDRFSAERLKGVDSTLKIQPAELGDSAVYLCASSPERYGDTQYFGPGTRLTVL.

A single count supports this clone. CDR3 nucleotides: TGTGCCAGCAGTGGACAGAACACTGAAGCTTTCTTT. It encodes CASSGQNTEAFF. The chain is built from TRBV5-4 and TRBJ1-1; D perhaps matches TRBD1 (5 bases). The V end lost 5 bases, the J end lost 1 base, and 6 bases lay between the germline ends. CDR3 length: 12 residues. Germline CDR1 and CDR2: SGHNT and YYREEE (reference sequence). Drawing the rest from reference TRBV5-4 and TRBJ1-1, the complete variable domain is ETGVTQSPTHLIKTRGQQVTLRCSSQSGHNTVSWYQQALGQGPQFIFQYYREEENGRGNFPPRFSGLQFPNYSSELNVNALELDDSALYLCASSGQNTEAFFGQGTRLTVV.

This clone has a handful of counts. The CDR3 nucleotides read TGTGCCAGCAACGTTGGGACTCGGGAAGAGACCCAGTACTTC. Translating it yields CASNVGTREETQYF. This chain connects TRBV3-1 (or the pseudogene TRBV3-2) to TRBJ2-5; D is perhaps TRBD2 (6 bases). The CDR3 consists of 14 residues. The V end lost 7 bases, the J end lost 3 bases, and 15 bases lay between the germline ends. Per germline, CDR1 LGHDT and CDR2 YNNKEL (reference sequence).

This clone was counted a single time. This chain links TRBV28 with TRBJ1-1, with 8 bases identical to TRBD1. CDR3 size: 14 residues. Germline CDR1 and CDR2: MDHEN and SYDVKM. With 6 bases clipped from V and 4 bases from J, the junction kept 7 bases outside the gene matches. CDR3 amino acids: CASSLTGGVTEAFF. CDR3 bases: TGTGCCAGCAGCCTTACAGGGGGGGTCACTGAAGCTTTCTTT.

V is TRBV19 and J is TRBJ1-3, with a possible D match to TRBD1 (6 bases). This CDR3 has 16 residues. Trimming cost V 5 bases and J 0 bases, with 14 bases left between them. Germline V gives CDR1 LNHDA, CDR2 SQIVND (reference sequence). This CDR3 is CASSVVRGTSGNTIYF. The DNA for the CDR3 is TGTGCCAGTAGTGTCGTCAGGGGCACCTCTGGAAACACCATATATTTT.

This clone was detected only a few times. As DNA, the CDR3 is TGTGCCAGTAGTACCCGGGACAGTTATAATGGCTACACCTTC. Its protein product is CASSTRDSYNGYTF. The chain employs TRBV19 and TRBJ1-2, with 7 nucleotides matching TRBD1. The trim removed 4 bases at V and 6 bases at J, leaving 8 bases unmatched. In germline, CDR1 is LNHDA, CDR2 SQIVND (reference sequence). The CDR3 extends over 14 amino acids.

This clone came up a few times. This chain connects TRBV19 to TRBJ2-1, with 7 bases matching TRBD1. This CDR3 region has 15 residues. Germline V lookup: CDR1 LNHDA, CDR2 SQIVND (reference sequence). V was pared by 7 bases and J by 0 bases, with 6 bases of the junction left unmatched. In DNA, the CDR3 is TGTGCCAGTACCCAGGACAGGAGCTCCTACAATGAGCAGTTCTTC. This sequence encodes CASTQDRSSYNEQFF.

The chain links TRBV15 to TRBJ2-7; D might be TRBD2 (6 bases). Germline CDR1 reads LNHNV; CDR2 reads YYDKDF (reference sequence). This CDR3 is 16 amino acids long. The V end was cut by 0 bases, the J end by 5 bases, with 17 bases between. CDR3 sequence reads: CATSRDWTGARNEQYF. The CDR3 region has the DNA TGTGCCACCAGCAGAGATTGGACGGGAGCACGTAACGAGCAGTACTTC.

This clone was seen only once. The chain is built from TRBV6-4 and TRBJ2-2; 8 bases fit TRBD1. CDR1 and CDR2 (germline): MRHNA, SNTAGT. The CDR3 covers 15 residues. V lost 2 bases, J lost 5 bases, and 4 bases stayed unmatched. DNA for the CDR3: TGTGCCAGCAGTGACCCCCGGACAGGGACCGGGGAGCTGTTTTTT. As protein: CASSDPRTGTGELFF.